There are a few counts of the clone carrying this T cell receptor (beta chain). RNA transcripts served as the template for amplifying TCR beta CDR3 regions. HTBI primers drove first-round RT-PCR of the TCR CDR3. TCRdb itself ran the multiplex PCR reads through MiXCR, one entry per CDR3 protein. This table has 490,000 or so distinct CDR3 sequences, approximately 22% appearing once. This entry belongs to a study of T cells in Graves' hyperthyroidism and ophthalmopathy. The specimen sequenced was blood. This TCR was recovered from a woman in her seventies with Graves' ophthalmopathy.

The CDR3 region has the DNA TGTGCCAGCAGTTCATATCACGAGCAGTACTTC. Protein: CASSSYHEQYF. The genes are TRBV2 and TRBJ2-7; no definite D call. CDR3 length: 11 residues. Trimming shortened V by 5 bases and J by 5 bases, and 7 bases separated the two germline ends. Looked up from germline, CDR1 is SNHLY and CDR2 is FYNNEI. Drawing the rest from reference TRBV2 and TRBJ2-7, the complete variable domain is EPEVTQTPSHQVTQMGQEVILRCVPISNHLYFYWYRQILGQKVEFLVSFYNNEISEKSEIFDDQFSVERPDGSNFTLKIRSTKLEDSAMYFCASSSYHEQYFGPGTRLTVT.